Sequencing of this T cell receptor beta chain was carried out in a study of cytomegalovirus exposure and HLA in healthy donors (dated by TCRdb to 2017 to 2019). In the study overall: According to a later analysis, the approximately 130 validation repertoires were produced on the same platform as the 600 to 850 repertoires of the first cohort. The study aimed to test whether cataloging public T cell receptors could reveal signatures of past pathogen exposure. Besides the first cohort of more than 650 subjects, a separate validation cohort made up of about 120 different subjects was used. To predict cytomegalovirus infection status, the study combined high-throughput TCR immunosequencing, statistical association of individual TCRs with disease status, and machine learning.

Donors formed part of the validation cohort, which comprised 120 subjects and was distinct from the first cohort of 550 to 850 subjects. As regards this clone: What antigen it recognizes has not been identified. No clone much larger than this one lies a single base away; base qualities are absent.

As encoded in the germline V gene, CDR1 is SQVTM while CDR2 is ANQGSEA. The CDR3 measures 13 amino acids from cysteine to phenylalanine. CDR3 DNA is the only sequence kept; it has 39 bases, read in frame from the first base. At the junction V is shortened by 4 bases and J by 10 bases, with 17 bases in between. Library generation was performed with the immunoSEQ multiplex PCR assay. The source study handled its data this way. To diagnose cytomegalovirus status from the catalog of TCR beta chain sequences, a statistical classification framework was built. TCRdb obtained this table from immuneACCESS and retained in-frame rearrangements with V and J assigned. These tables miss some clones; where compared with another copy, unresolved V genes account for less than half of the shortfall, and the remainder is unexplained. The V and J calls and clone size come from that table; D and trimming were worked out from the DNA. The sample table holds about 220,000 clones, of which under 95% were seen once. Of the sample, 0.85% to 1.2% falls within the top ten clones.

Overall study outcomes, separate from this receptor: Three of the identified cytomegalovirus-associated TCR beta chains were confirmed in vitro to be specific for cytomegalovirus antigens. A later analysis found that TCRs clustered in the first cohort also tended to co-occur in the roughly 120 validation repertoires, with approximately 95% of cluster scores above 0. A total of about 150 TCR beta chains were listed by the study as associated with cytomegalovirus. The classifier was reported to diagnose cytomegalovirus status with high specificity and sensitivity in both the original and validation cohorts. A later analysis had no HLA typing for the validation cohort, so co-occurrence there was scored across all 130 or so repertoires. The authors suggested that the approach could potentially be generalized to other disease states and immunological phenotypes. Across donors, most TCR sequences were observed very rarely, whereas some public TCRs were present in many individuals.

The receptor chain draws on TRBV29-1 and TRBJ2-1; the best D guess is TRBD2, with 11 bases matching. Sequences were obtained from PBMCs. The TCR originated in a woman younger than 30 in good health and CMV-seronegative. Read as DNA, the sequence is TGCAGCGTTGGACTAGCGGGACAGGGGGAGCAGTTCTTC. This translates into CSVGLAGQGEQFF.